The rows below give T cell receptor beta chains drawn from one sample of a study of PD-L1 blockade in urothelial cancer. Assay: immunoSEQ multiplex PCR; the TCRdb copy retains only in-frame clones and omits some. The data show about 26,000 clones, less than 90% seen once. This material consisted of PBMCs, taken around atezolizumab (anti-PD-L1) treatment. These receptors came from a man between 60 and 75 years old with urothelial cancer. Each CDR3 is given with its conserved first and last residue. A D gene is named only where the DNA matches it firmly. Clone size is stated in some rows and not others, as once, few, many or a class when expanded.

J gene	clone size	D gene	V gene	CDR3 DNA	CDR3 protein
TRBJ2-7	.	.	TRBV7-6	TGTGCCAGCAGCTTAGGGACAGTCAATACCTACGAGCAGTACTTC	CASSLGTVNTYEQYF
TRBJ1-3	.	TRBD1	TRBV29-1	TGCAGCGGCGCAGGGGGAGGACCAAACTCTGGAAACACCATATATTTT	CSGAGGGPNSGNTIYF
TRBJ2-1	.	TRBD2	TRBV5-1	TGCGCCAGCAGCTTGTTAGGTAGCGGGAGGTACAATGAGCAGTTCTTC	CASSLLGSGRYNEQFF
TRBJ1-4	.	.	TRBV10-3	TGTGCCATCAGTGACTCGGGGGGACCTAATGAAAAACTGTTTTTT	CAISDSGGPNEKLFF
TRBJ1-4	once	.	TRBV4-1	TGCGCCAGCAGCCAAGAGGGAGCGACCTCAGCCCAAAAACTGTTTTTT	CASSQEGATSAQKLFF
TRBJ2-3	.	TRBD1	TRBV5-8	TGTGCCAGCAGCGATGGACCGGGACAGGGGTTTTCGGATACGCAGTATTTT	CASSDGPGQGFSDTQYF
TRBJ2-3	.	TRBD2	TRBV28	TGTGCCAGCAGTTTGACTAGCGACAGCACAGATACGCAGTATTTT	CASSLTSDSTDTQYF
TRBJ2-7	once	TRBD2	TRBV5-1	TGCGCCAGCAGCTTAAATATCCTGGCTAGCGGGATAGCGGGGGAGCAGTACTTC	CASSLNILASGIAGEQYF
TRBJ1-2	.	.	TRBV4-2	TGTGCCAGCAGCCAAGATGACAGTCCTAACTATGGCTACACCTTC	CASSQDDSPNYGYTF
TRBJ2-3	.	TRBD1	TRBV6-1	TGTGCCAGCAGTGACCTAGACAGGGGGCGCACAGATACGCAGTATTTT	CASSDLDRGRTDTQYF
TRBJ2-3	.	TRBD2	TRBV5-6	TGTGCCAGCAGCCCACTAAATAGCGGGGGCACAGATACGCAGTATTTT	CASSPLNSGGTDTQYF
TRBJ2-7	.	TRBD1	TRBV5-4	TGTGCCAGCAGTCCCCCGGGACAGGAGTACGAGCAGTACTTC	CASSPPGQEYEQYF
TRBJ2-3	.	.	TRBV5-1	TGCGCCAGCAGCTTGGAGACGGGAGTGGCGGATACGCAGTATTTT	CASSLETGVADTQYF
TRBJ1-5	.	.	TRBV6-5	TGTGCCAGCAGTTACTCGGAAGCTAGTAATCAGCCCCAGCATTTT	CASSYSEASNQPQHF
TRBJ2-4	.	.	TRBV21-1	TGTGCCAGCAGCAAAAGGACAAATCTAGCCAAAAACATTCAGTACTTC	CASSKRTNLAKNIQYF
TRBJ2-3	.	.	TRBV5-4	TGTGCCAGCAGCTTGGCCGGGGGGCGGGTAACAGATACGCAGTATTTT	CASSLAGGRVTDTQYF
TRBJ2-2	.	TRBD1	TRBV4-3	TGCGCCAGCAGCGTTACAGGGGCCACCGGGGAGCTGTTTTTT	CASSVTGATGELFF
TRBJ2-1	.	TRBD2	TRBV18	TGTGCCAGCTCACCAAGGACTAGCGGGGGGAATGAGCAGTTCTTC	CASSPRTSGGNEQFF
TRBJ1-2	.	TRBD1	TRBV10-3	TGTGCCATCAGTGAAGGGGGCGTGGGCTATGGCTACACCTTC	CAISEGGVGYGYTF
TRBJ2-1	.	TRBD1	TRBV28	TGTGCCAGCAGTTCCCTCCGGGACAGGGATTTCAATGAGCAGTTCTTC	CASSSLRDRDFNEQFF
TRBJ1-2	.	TRBD1	TRBV30	TGTGCCTGGAGAGATCCCGAGGACAGGGGAAACTATGGCTACACCTTC	CAWRDPEDRGNYGYTF
TRBJ2-7	.	.	TRBV5-1	TGCGCCAGCAGCCCCGGGACTTTCAACTCCTACGAGCAGTACTTC	CASSPGTFNSYEQYF
TRBJ1-1	.	.	TRBV5-4	TGTGCCAGCAGCTTGGGACTAGTGAACACTGAAGCTTTCTTT	CASSLGLVNTEAFF
TRBJ1-2	.	.	TRBV9	TGTGCCAGCAGCGTAGAAGGGCCAGGGATGGTCTATGGCTACACCTTC	CASSVEGPGMVYGYTF
TRBJ2-3	.	.	TRBV2	TGTGCCAGCAGTCTACAGGGCGCCACCACAGATACGCAGTATTTT	CASSLQGATTDTQYF
TRBJ2-1	.	TRBD2	TRBV4-1	TGCGCCAGCAGCCAAGATTCCGGGACTAGCGGGAACCAAGGGTACAATGAGCAGTTCTTC	CASSQDSGTSGNQGYNEQFF
TRBJ1-5	few	.	TRBV4-1	TGCGCCAGCACCCTCGACCCGCCCGGCGGTAACAATCAGCCCCAGCATTTT	CASTLDPPGGNNQPQHF
TRBJ1-3	.	.	TRBV19	TGTGCCAGTAGTAGGGACATCGTCACCTCTGGAAACACCATATATTTT	CASSRDIVTSGNTIYF
TRBJ2-5	.	.	TRBV27	TGTGCCAGCAGTTCTACGTCCCGACTTACCCAAGAGACCCAGTACTTC	CASSSTSRLTQETQYF
TRBJ2-7	.	.	TRBV27	TGTGCCAGCAGTTTATGGTCGGACACCTTTACCTACGAGCAGTACTTC	CASSLWSDTFTYEQYF
TRBJ2-1	.	TRBD2	TRBV5-4	TGTGCCAGCAGCTTACAGCGGGGGAGCACTAACAATGAGCAGTTCTTC	CASSLQRGSTNNEQFF
TRBJ1-2	.	.	TRBV12-5	TGTGCTAGTGGTGGAGGAGCCAACTATGGCTACACCTTC	CASGGGANYGYTF
TRBJ2-7	.	TRBD2	TRBV18	TGTGCCAGCTCGCGAGGGACTAGCGGGTCCTACGAGCAGTACTTC	CASSRGTSGSYEQYF
TRBJ1-6	.	.	TRBV28	TGTGCCAGCAGGGGGGCTACGTCTTTGAATTCACCCCTCCACTTT	CASRGATSLNSPLHF
TRBJ2-6	.	.	TRBV7-2	TGTGCCAGCAGCTTCCCCAACTCTGGGGCCAACGTCCTGACTTTC	CASSFPNSGANVLTF
TRBJ2-7	.	TRBD2	TRBV10-3	TGTGCCATCAGGGTAGCGGGAGGGAGTTACGAGCAGTACTTC	CAIRVAGGSYEQYF
TRBJ2-3	.	.	TRBV10-3	TGTGCCATCGCCGAGGGAGGACAGGCTAGCACAGATACGCAGTATTTT	CAIAEGGQASTDTQYF
TRBJ1-2	.	TRBD1	TRBV4-1	TGCGCCAGCAGCCAAGGGGGGACAGACTATGGCTACACCTTC	CASSQGGTDYGYTF
TRBJ2-7	.	.	TRBV18	TGTGCCAGCTCACCACCGGGAGTTGGTTACGAGCAGTACTTC	CASSPPGVGYEQYF
TRBJ1-6	.	.	TRBV5-1	TGCGCCAGCAATGAGGGCTTAACGACTTCACCCCTCCACTTT	CASNEGLTTSPLHF
TRBJ1-2	.	TRBD1	TRBV5-8	TGTGCCAGCAGCTTGACCGGGACAGAGGGCTACACCTTC	CASSLTGTEGYTF
TRBJ1-1	.	.	TRBV4-1	TGCGCCAGCAGCCAAGATTTCCCCCCAGGCCTGAACACTGAAGCTTTCTTT	CASSQDFPPGLNTEAFF
TRBJ2-7	.	.	TRBV5-4	TGTGCCAGCAGCTTTGGTGACAGGCCCTACGAGCAGTACTTC	CASSFGDRPYEQYF
TRBJ1-2	.	TRBD1	TRBV6-5	TGTGCCAGCAGTTACGCAGGGGGCGGCTATGGCTACACCTTC	CASSYAGGGYGYTF
TRBJ1-4	.	.	TRBV9	TGTGCCAGCAGCGTAGATCCGACTAATGAAAAACTGTTTTTT	CASSVDPTNEKLFF
TRBJ2-6	.	.	TRBV25-1	TGTGCCAGCAGTGAGGCCGGGGACAACGGCGTCCTGACTTTC	CASSEAGDNGVLTF
TRBJ1-6	once	.	TRBV6-6	TGTGCCAGCAGTCACCGGACATCGGAGTCACCCCTCCACTTT	CASSHRTSESPLHF